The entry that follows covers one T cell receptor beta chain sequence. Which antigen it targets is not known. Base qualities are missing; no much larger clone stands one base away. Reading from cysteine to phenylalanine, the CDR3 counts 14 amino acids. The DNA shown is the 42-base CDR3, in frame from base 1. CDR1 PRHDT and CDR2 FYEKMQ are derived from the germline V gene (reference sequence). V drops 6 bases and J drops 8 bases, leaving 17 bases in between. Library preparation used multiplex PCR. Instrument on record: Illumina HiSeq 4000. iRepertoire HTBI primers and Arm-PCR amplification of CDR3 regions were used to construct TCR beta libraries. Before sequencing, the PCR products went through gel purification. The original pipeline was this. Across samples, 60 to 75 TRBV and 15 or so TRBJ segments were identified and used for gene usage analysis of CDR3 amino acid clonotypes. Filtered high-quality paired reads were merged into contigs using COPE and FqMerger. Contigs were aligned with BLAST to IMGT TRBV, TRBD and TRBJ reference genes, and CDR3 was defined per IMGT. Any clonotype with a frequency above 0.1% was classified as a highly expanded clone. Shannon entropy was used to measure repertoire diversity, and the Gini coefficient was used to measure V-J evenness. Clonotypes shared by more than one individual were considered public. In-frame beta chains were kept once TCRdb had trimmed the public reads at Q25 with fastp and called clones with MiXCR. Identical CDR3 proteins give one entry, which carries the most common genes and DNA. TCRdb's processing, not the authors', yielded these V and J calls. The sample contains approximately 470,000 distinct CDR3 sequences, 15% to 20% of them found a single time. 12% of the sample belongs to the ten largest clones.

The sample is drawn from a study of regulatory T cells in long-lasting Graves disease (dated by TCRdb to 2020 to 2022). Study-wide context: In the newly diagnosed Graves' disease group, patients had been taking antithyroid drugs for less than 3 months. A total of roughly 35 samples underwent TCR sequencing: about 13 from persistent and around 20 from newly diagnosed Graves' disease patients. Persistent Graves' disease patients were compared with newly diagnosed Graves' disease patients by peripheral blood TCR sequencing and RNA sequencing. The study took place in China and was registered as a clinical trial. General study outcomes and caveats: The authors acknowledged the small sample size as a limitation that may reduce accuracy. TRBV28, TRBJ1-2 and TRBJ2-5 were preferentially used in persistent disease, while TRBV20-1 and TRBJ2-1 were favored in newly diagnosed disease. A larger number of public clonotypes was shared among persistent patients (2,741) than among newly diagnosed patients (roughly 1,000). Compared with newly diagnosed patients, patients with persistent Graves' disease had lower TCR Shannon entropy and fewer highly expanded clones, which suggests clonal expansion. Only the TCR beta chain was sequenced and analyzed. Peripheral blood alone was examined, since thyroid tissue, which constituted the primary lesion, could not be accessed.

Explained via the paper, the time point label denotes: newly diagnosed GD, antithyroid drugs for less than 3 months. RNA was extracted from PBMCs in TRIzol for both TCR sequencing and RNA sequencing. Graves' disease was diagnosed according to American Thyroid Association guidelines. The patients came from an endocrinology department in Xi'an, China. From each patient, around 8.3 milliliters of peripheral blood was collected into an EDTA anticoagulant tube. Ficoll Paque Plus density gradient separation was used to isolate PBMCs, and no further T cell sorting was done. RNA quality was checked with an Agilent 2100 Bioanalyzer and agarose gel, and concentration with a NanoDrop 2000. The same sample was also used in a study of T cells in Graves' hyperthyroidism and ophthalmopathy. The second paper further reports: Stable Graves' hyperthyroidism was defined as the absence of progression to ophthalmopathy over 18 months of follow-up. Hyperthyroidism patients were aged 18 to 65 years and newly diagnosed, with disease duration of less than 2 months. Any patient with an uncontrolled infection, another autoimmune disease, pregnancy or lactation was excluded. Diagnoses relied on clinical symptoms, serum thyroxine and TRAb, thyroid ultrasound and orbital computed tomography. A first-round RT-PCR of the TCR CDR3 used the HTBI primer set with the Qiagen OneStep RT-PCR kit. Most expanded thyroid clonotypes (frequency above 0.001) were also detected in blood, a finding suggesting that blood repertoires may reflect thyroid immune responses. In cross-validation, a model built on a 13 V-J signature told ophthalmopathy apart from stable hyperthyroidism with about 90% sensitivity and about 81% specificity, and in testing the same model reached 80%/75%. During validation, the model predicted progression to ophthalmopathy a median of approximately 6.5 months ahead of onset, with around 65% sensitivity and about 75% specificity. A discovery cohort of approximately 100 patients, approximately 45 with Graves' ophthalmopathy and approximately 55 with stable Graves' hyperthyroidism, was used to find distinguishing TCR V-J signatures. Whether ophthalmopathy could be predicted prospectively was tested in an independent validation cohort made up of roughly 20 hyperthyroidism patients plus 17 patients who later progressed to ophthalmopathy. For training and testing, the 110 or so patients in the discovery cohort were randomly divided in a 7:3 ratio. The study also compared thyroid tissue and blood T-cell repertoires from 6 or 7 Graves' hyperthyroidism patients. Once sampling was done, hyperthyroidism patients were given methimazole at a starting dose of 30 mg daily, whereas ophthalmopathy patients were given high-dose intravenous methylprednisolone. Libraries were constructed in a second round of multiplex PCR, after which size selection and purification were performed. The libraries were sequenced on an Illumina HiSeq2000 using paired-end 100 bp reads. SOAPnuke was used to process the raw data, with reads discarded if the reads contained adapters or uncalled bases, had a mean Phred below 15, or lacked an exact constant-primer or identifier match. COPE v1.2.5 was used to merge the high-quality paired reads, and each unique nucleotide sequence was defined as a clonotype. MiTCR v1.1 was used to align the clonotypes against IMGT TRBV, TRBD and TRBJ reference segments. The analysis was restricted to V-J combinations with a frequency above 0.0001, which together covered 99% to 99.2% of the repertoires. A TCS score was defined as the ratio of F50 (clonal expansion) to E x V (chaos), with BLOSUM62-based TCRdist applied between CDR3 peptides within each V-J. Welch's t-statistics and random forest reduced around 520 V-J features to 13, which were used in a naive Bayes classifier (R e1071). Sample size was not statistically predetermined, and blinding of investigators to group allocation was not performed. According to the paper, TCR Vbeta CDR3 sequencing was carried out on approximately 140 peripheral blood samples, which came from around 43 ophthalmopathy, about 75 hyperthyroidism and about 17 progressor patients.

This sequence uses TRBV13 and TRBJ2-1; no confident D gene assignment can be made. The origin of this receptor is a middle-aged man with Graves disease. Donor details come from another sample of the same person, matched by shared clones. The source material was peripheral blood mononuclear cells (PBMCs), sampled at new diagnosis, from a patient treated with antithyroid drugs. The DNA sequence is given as TGTGCCAGCAGTCATTCGGGTGGATGGGATGAGCAGTTCTTC. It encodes CASSHSGGWDEQFF.